This T cell receptor (beta chain) was profiled in a study of cytomegalovirus exposure and HLA in healthy donors (dated by TCRdb to 2016 to 2017). For the study in its entirety: A later analysis indicated that the 90 to 150 validation repertoires were generated on the platform also employed for the roughly 650 repertoires of the first cohort. The study aimed to test whether cataloging public T cell receptors could reveal signatures of past pathogen exposure. A separate validation cohort of roughly 120 different subjects was used in addition to the 666-subject first cohort. To predict cytomegalovirus infection status, the study combined high-throughput TCR immunosequencing, statistical association of individual TCRs with disease status, and machine learning.

Beyond this particular receptor, the publication reports: Of the cluster scores, roughly 95% were above 0 in a later analysis, which found that TCRs clustered in the first cohort also tended to co-occur in the 95 to 150 validation repertoires. A few of the identified cytomegalovirus-associated TCR beta chains were confirmed in vitro to be specific for cytomegalovirus antigens. The authors suggested that the approach could potentially be generalized to other disease states and immunological phenotypes. The study listed 150 to 200 TCR beta chains as associated with cytomegalovirus. The classifier was reported to diagnose cytomegalovirus status with high specificity and sensitivity in both the original and validation cohorts. A later analysis had no HLA typing for the validation cohort, so co-occurrence there was scored across all 110 or so repertoires. Most TCR sequences were seen in very few donors, while some public TCRs were found in many individuals.

V has 2 bases trimmed and J has 6 bases trimmed; junction bases matching no gene number 5. As encoded in the germline V gene (reference sequence), CDR1 is PRHDT while CDR2 is FYEKMQ. Including cysteine and phenylalanine, the CDR3 has 14 amino acids. The kept DNA is CDR3 alone, 42 bases in frame from the first base. Remarks on this clone: What antigen it recognizes has not been identified. Per-base qualities were not stored, and no clone one base away is much larger.

Separate from the approximately 700-subject first cohort, the validation cohort of 90 to 150 subjects was the group to which the donors belonged. To prepare the library, the immunoSEQ multiplex PCR assay was applied. The authors processed their data as follows. A statistical classification framework was built to diagnose cytomegalovirus status from the catalog of TCR beta chain sequences. TCRdb took this table from immuneACCESS and kept in-frame rearrangements with V and J called. Such tables lack part of the clones; where checked against another copy, unresolved V genes explain under half of the gap, and the rest is unexplained. D and trimming were read from the DNA, whereas the V and J calls and clone size are those reported in that table. The sample has some 180,000 clones on record, approximately 86% of them singletons. The ten largest clones represent 6% to 8.5% of the sample.

The V and J segments used are TRBV13 and TRBJ2-7; 9 nucleotides in the junction match TRBD1. The origin of this receptor is a young man in good health and CMV-seropositive. Material for sequencing was PBMCs. The DNA reads as follows: TGTGCCAGCAGCTTAACAGGGGGCCCCTCCGAGCAGTACTTC. Its protein is CASSLTGGPSEQYF. This CDR3, with the reference TRBV13 and TRBJ2-7 proteins standing in past its ends, gives the full variable domain AAGVIQSPRHLIKEKRETATLKCYPIPRHDTVYWYQQGPGQDPQFLISFYEKMQSDKGSIPDRFSAQQFSDYHSELNMSSLELGDSALYFCASSLTGGPSEQYFGPGTRLTVT.